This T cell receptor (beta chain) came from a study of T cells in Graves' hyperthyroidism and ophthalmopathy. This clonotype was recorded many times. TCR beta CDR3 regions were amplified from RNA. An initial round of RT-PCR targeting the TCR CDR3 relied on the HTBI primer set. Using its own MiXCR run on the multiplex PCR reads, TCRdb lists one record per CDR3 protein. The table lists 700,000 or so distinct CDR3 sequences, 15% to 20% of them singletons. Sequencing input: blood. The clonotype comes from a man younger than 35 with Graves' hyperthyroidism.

The CDR3 sequence: CASSLRLAGDEQYF. The CDR3 DNA reads TGTGCCAGCAGTCTCAGACTAGCGGGAGACGAGCAGTACTTC. The rearrangement links TRBV2 to TRBJ2-7; 12 bases map to TRBD2. Losses at the gene ends were 5 bases for V and 5 bases for J; bases not matched to a gene: 4. The germline V gene encodes CDR1 SNHLY and CDR2 FYNNEI. This CDR3 region has 14 residues.